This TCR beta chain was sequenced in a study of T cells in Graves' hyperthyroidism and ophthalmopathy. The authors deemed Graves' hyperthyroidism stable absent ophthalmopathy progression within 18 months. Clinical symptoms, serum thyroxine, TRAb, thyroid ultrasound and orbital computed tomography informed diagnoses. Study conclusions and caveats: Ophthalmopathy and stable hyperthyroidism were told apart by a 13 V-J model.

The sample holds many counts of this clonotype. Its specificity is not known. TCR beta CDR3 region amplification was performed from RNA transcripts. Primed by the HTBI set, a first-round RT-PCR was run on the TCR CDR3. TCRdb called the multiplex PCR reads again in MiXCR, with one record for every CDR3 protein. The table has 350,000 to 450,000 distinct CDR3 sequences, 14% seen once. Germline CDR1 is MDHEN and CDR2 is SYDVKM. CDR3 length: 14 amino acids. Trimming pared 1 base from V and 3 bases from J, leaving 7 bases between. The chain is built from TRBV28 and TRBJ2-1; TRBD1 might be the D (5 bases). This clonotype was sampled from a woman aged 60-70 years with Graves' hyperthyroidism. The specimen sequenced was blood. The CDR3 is CASSLSRGYNEQFF. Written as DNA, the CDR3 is TGTGCCAGCAGTTTATCTAGGGGCTACAATGAGCAGTTCTTC.